The 13 T cell receptor beta chains reported below all come from one sample, sequenced in a study of blood T cell repertoires in COVID-19. Assay: immunoSEQ multiplex PCR; the TCRdb copy retains only in-frame clones and omits some. The sample yields 250,000 to 350,000 clones, approximately 85% seen once. Input material: peripheral blood. The receptors stem from a woman in her fifties or sixties with acute or convalescent COVID-19.

V usage is TRBV11-1 and J usage is TRBJ1-1; D is ambiguous. Trimming left V 4 bases short and J 7 bases short, with 10 bases between. CDR1 and CDR2 from the germline V gene are SGHAT and FQDESV (reference sequence). The CDR3 consists of 12 residues. CDR3 sequence: CASSSRGFEAFF. The DNA for the CDR3 is TGTGCCAGCAGCTCCCGGGGATTTGAAGCTTTCTTT.

The rearrangement joins TRBV28 to TRBJ2-3, with D perhaps matching TRBD2 (6 bases). Trimming removed 7 bases at V and 2 bases at J, with 13 bases between. The CDR3 is 14 amino acids. Germline V gene data show CDR1 as MDHEN and CDR2 as SYDVKM. The CDR3 sequence: CASIRAGNTDTQYF. DNA for the CDR3: TGTGCCAGCATAAGGGCGGGAAACACAGATACGCAGTATTTT.

The chain is built from TRBV5-1 and TRBJ2-1; TRBD1 agrees at 8 bases. This CDR3 comprises 15 residues. Germline V gene sequence: CDR1 SGHRS, CDR2 YFSETQ. After removal of 3 bases from V and 1 base from J, the junction contained 3 bases not matched to a gene. The CDR3 coding sequence is TGCGCCAGCAGCTCCGGGACAGGTTCCTACAATGAGCAGTTCTTC. Translating gives CASSSGTGSYNEQFF.

The rearrangement uses TRBV18 and TRBJ2-6, with D unresolved. The CDR3 covers 15 residues. In germline, CDR1 is KGHSH, CDR2 LQKENI. The germline V and J ends were trimmed by 6 bases and 2 bases, with 11 bases remaining between them. The chain's CDR3 is CASSSPEAGANVLTF. CDR3 coding DNA: TGTGCCAGCTCGTCCCCAGAAGCTGGGGCCAACGTCCTGACTTTC.

The chain recombines TRBV5-6 with TRBJ1-3; D not certain. CDR1 SGHDT and CDR2 YYEEEE come from the germline V gene. The length of the CDR3 is 15 residues. V was pared by 7 bases and J by 2 bases, with 16 bases between. CDR3 DNA sequence: TGTGCCAGCGGCCGTCGATCGGGGACTGGAAACACCATATATTTT. Amino acids: CASGRRSGTGNTIYF.

This chain connects TRBV28 to TRBJ1-1, with TRBD1 matching over 7 bases. Trimming cost V 9 bases and J 2 bases; bases outside gene matches: 9. Germline assignment: CDR1 MDHEN and CDR2 SYDVKM. The CDR3 runs to 14 residues. CDR3 nucleotides: TGTGCCAGGCGCACCGGGACAGTAAACACTGAAGCTTTCTTT. This codes for CARRTGTVNTEAFF. Full variable domain (rest looked up from reference TRBV28 and TRBJ1-1): DVKVTQSSRYLVKRTGEKVFLECVQDMDHENMFWYRQDPGLGLRLIYFSYDVKMKEKGDIPEGYSVSREKKERFSLILESASTNQTSMYLCARRTGTVNTEAFFGQGTRLTVV.

The chain links TRBV7-6 to TRBJ1-4, with TRBD1 matching over 7 bases. The CDR3 loop spans 17 amino acids. Germline CDR1 is SGHVS and CDR2 is FNYEAQ. V lost 1 base, J lost 2 bases, and 7 bases stayed unmatched. The CDR3 here is CASSLGTQGRTNEKLFF. The CDR3 DNA is TGTGCCAGCAGCTTAGGGACACAGGGGAGGACTAATGAAAAACTGTTTTTT.

The chain joins TRBV9 to TRBJ1-2; maybe TRBD1 (5 bases). Germline loops: CDR1 SGDLS, CDR2 YYNGEE. The CDR3 sequence is 16 residues long. Trimming left V 4 bases short and J 4 bases short, with 20 bases between. CDR3 sequence reads: CASSSYGGGKTYGYTF. CDR3 sequence (DNA): TGTGCCAGCAGCTCCTACGGGGGAGGAAAGACCTATGGCTACACCTTC.

CDR3 nucleotide sequence: TGTGCCAGTAGTTACGGGGGACTAGGAGGAGAGACCCAGTACTTC. Its protein product is CASSYGGLGGETQYF. This chain joins TRBV19 and TRBJ2-5; TRBD2 matches 8 bases. The CDR3 spans 15 residues. Germline V gives CDR1 LNHDA, CDR2 SQIVND (reference sequence). With 5 bases clipped from V and 4 bases from J, the junction kept 9 bases outside the gene matches.

The rearrangement joins TRBV10-3 to TRBJ1-6; 10 nucleotides agree with TRBD1. The CDR3 covers 14 residues. Germline V gene data show CDR1 as ENHRY and CDR2 as SYGVKD. The V and J ends lost 4 bases and 8 bases, in that order; junction bases with no gene match: 2. In nucleotides, the CDR3 is TGTGCCATCAGTGGGGACAGGGGTTATTCACCCCTCCACTTT. This gives the protein CAISGDRGYSPLHF.

The rearrangement joins TRBV3-1 (or the pseudogene TRBV3-2) to TRBJ2-2, with 9 bases fitting TRBD2. Unmatched junction bases numbered 5, after V lost 1 base and J lost 5 bases. This CDR3 is built from 16 residues. Germline CDR1 LGHDT, CDR2 YNNKEL (reference sequence). The CDR3 bases are TGTGCCAGCAGCCAAGTCATGCGGGGGGGAACCGGGGAGCTGTTTTTT. Translated: CASSQVMRGGTGELFF.

The genes are TRBV25-1 and TRBJ2-3, with TRBD2 matching 10 bases. The ends lost 4 bases at V and 4 bases at J; junction bases unmatched: 8. Germline CDR1 MGHDK, CDR2 SYGVNS. The CDR3 sequence is 16 residues long. The CDR3 loop reads CASSAGLAYGSDTQYF. CDR3 in DNA: TGTGCCAGCAGTGCGGGACTAGCGTATGGGTCAGATACGCAGTATTTT.

This clone was counted a few times. This CDR3 is CASSWGLAGGPFADTQYF. CDR3 sequence (DNA): TGTGCCAGCAGCTGGGGACTAGCGGGAGGGCCGTTTGCAGATACGCAGTATTTT. This chain uses TRBV7-2 with TRBJ2-3; 16 bases line up with TRBD2. Per germline, CDR1 SGHTA and CDR2 FQGNSA. The CDR3 loop spans 18 amino acids. V lost 4 bases and J lost 4; bases outside the gene matches: 8.